This TCR beta chain was recorded in a study of somatic mutations in cytotoxic T cells in rheumatoid arthritis. Study findings and constraints: The top CD8+ clone topped 20% of CD8+ cells in about an eighth of the roughly 60 patients. Clonality measured in CD8+ T cells did not differ significantly between rheumatoid arthritis patients and age-matched healthy controls. The antigen targets of the expanded CD8+ clones were unknown.

This CDR3 region has 15 residues. V gave up 5 bases and J gave up 6 bases; unmatched junction bases: 5. The germline V gene encodes CDR1 MNHEY and CDR2 SMNVEV (reference sequence). With regard to this clone: What it binds is unknown.

Once isolated by positive magnetic bead selection, the CD4+ and CD8+ cells had their purity checked by flow cytometry. Generated by immunoSEQ multiplex PCR, the TCRdb table keeps only in-frame clones and is missing some. Of more than 8,000 clones in the sample, 70% to 90% were seen once. The chain recombines TRBV27 with TRBJ2-1, with 12 positions matching TRBD2. Sequencing was performed on CD4+ T cells sorted from blood. This clonotype originated in a woman between 18 and 29 years old with rheumatoid arthritis. The CDR3 sequence is CASSRRTSGANEQFF. The CDR3 nucleotides read TGTGCCAGCAGTCGGAGGACTAGCGGGGCCAATGAGCAGTTCTTC.